Listed below are T cell receptor beta chains from one sample, sequenced in a study of cytomegalovirus exposure and HLA in healthy donors. Profiled with immunoSEQ multiplex PCR; TCRdb holds only in-frame clones, not every one. This sample has roughly 180,000 clones, with roughly 83% found just once. The sequencing input was PBMCs. Receptor source: a boy aged 5-17 years in good health and CMV-seronegative. CDR3s include the opening cysteine and the closing phenylalanine or tryptophan. D genes are given only for firm matches. Clone sizes are given selectively: once, few, many, or a class where the clone is expanded.

TRBV30	TRBJ2-2	TRBD2	16	.	TGTGCCTGGAGTGTACCACTAGCGGGAGGGATCGGGGAGCTGTTTTTT	CAWSVPLAGGIGELFF
TRBV9	TRBJ2-7	TRBD2	13	.	TGTGCCAGCAGCGTAGGTCAGCGGGGAGAGCAGTACTTC	CASSVGQRGEQYF
TRBV5-1	TRBJ2-3	TRBD2	20	.	TGCGCCAGCAGCTCGGACAGGGGACTAGCGGGAGGGGTTTGGACAGATACGCAGTATTTT	CASSSDRGLAGGVWTDTQYF
TRBV27	TRBJ2-1	TRBD2	15	.	TGTGCCAGCAGACTTACTAGCGGGGGATACAATGAGCAGTTCTTC	CASRLTSGGYNEQFF
TRBV7-2	TRBJ2-7	TRBD1	16	.	TGTGCCAGCAGCCCCCGGGACAGACTTCTCTCCTACGAGCAGTACTTC	CASSPRDRLLSYEQYF
TRBV18	TRBJ2-5	.	12	.	TGTGCCAGCTGGACATGGGGAGAGACCCAGTACTTC	CASWTWGETQYF
TRBV30	TRBJ2-3	.	14	.	TGTGCCTGGAGCCAGGGGAAGGAAACAGATACGCAGTATTTT	CAWSQGKETDTQYF
TRBV6-1	TRBJ1-5	.	16	.	TGTGCCAGCAGTGAACAAGCGGCCCTTAGCAATCAGCCCCAGCATTTT	CASSEQAALSNQPQHF
TRBV29-1	TRBJ1-1	.	13	.	TGCAGCGTTGAAGGACTCCTGAACACTGAAGCTTTCTTT	CSVEGLLNTEAFF
TRBV4-1	TRBJ2-7	TRBD2	17	.	TGCGCCAGCAGCCAAGATGGCGGGACTACCTTTTACGGGGAGCAGTACTTC	CASSQDGGTTFYGEQYF
TRBV6-5	TRBJ1-2	TRBD1	14	.	TGTGCCAGCAGTTCCCGGACAGGGGTCTATGGCTACACCTTC	CASSSRTGVYGYTF
TRBV5-6	TRBJ1-1	.	12	.	TGTGCCAGCAGCTTGCAGGGGACAGAAGCTTTCTTT	CASSLQGTEAFF
TRBV9	TRBJ1-2	.	16	.	TGTGCCAGCAGCCCCCAACTAGGTGACGCTAACTATGGCTACACCTTC	CASSPQLGDANYGYTF
TRBV7-2	TRBJ2-7	TRBD1	15	.	TGTGCCAGCAGCTTAGTGGACAGGCTAACCTACGAGCAGTACTTC	CASSLVDRLTYEQYF
TRBV5-1	TRBJ1-4	.	16	.	TGCGCCAGCAGCTTGGTCCCCGGGGGAAAAAATGAAAAACTGTTTTTT	CASSLVPGGKNEKLFF
TRBV5-8	TRBJ1-2	.	14	few	TGTGCCAGCAGCCGGGACATGAAAAACTATGGCTACACCTTC	CASSRDMKNYGYTF
TRBV5-1	TRBJ1-1	TRBD1	14	.	TGCGCCAGCAGCAGCGGACAGGGGAACACTGAAGCTTTCTTT	CASSSGQGNTEAFF
TRBV27	TRBJ2-3	.	13	.	TGTGCCAGCAGTTTATATAACACAGATACGCAGTATTTT	CASSLYNTDTQYF
TRBV10-2	TRBJ2-2	TRBD2	14	.	TGCGCCAGCAGTGAAGCGGGAGGATCCGGGGAGCTGTTTTTT	CASSEAGGSGELFF
TRBV5-1	TRBJ2-1	TRBD1	15	.	TGCGCCAGCAGCTTAAGTGGGACAGGTTACAATGAGCAGTTCTTC	CASSLSGTGYNEQFF
TRBV27	TRBJ2-1	TRBD2	21	.	TGTGCCAGCAGTTTCCCCAGCGGGCCTAGCGGGAAGGCTATCTCCTACAATGAGCAGTTCTTC	CASSFPSGPSGKAISYNEQFF
TRBV13	TRBJ2-3	TRBD1	11	.	TGTGCCAGCAGCCGCCGGACAGGAGGGTATTTT	CASSRRTGGYF
TRBV6-4	TRBJ2-7	.	14	.	TGTGCCAGCAGATCCGCGGTGGGTGCGTACGAGCAGTACTTC	CASRSAVGAYEQYF
TRBV5-1	TRBJ2-2	TRBD1	15	.	TGCGCCAGCAGCGTTGGATTACAGGGGGCCGGGGAGCTGTTTTTT	CASSVGLQGAGELFF
TRBV2	TRBJ2-1	TRBD1	15	.	TGTGCCAGCAGTGACCCGGGACAGGGGTACAATGAGCAGTTCTTC	CASSDPGQGYNEQFF
TRBV18	TRBJ1-1	TRBD1	13	.	TGTGCCAGCTCACCTCAGGGACAGGGTGAAGCTTTCTTT	CASSPQGQGEAFF
TRBV29-1	TRBJ2-3	TRBD1	15	.	TGCAGCGTTGAAGAATGGGACAGTAGCACAGATACGCAGTATTTT	CSVEEWDSSTDTQYF
TRBV5-4	TRBJ2-7	.	11	.	TGTGCCAGCAGCTCAGACAGGGAGCAGTACTTC	CASSSDREQYF
TRBV10-3	TRBJ1-1	.	15	few	TGTGCCGCATCACCTTTTGCGAGTGGGAACACTGAAGCTTTCTTT	CAASPFASGNTEAFF
TRBV2	TRBJ1-5	.	15	.	TGTGCCAGCAGGGCGACAGCGCAGGGGAATCAGCCCCAGCATTTT	CASRATAQGNQPQHF
TRBV5-1	TRBJ1-2	.	16	.	TGCGCCAGCAGCTTGGGTGGGGGCCGACAGGACTATGGCTACACCTTC	CASSLGGGRQDYGYTF
TRBV6-4	TRBJ2-7	TRBD1	16	.	TGTGCCAGCACTGAAGGAGGGGACAGGGAACCCTACGAGCAGTACTTC	CASTEGGDREPYEQYF
TRBV6-1	TRBJ1-3	.	14	.	TGTGCCAGCAGTGAGGGGGGTTGGGGAAACACCATATATTTT	CASSEGGWGNTIYF
TRBV7-8	TRBJ1-1	TRBD1	14	.	TGTGCCAGCAGCTTAGGGACAGGGGAAACTGAAGCTTTCTTT	CASSLGTGETEAFF
TRBV5-1	TRBJ1-1	.	14	.	TGCGCCAGCAGCTTGGAGGACAGGAACACTGAAGCTTTCTTT	CASSLEDRNTEAFF
TRBV29-1	TRBJ2-7	.	11	.	TGCAGCGTTATAAACTCCTACGAGCAGTACTTC	CSVINSYEQYF
TRBV15	TRBJ1-3	.	15	.	TGTGCCACCAGCAGAGATCGGGGGTCCGGAAACACCATATATTTT	CATSRDRGSGNTIYF
TRBV11-2	TRBJ1-1	TRBD1	15	.	TGTGCCAGCAGCCCCTACTGGACAGGGGATGTTGAAGCTTTCTTT	CASSPYWTGDVEAFF
TRBV11-1	TRBJ2-3	TRBD2	15	.	TGTGCCAGCAGCCTTGGGACTAGCGGGATGGATACGCAGTATTTT	CASSLGTSGMDTQYF
TRBV9	TRBJ1-2	TRBD1	14	.	TGTGCCAGCAGCCTTACAGGGGCGGAAATTGGCTACACCTTC	CASSLTGAEIGYTF
TRBV29-1	TRBJ2-6	.	19	.	TGCAGCGTCCTATGGGGGGGCCTCAAGGGGAGCTCTGGGGCCAACGTCCTGACTTTC	CSVLWGGLKGSSGANVLTF